This T cell receptor beta chain was documented in a study of radiotherapy plus CTLA-4 blockade in lung cancer. About the research overall: Objective responses were observed in 15% to 20% of patients, and disease control was achieved by 30% to 35%. Study results and caveats: Following radiotherapy plus ipilimumab, tumor-derived TCR clones expanded in the blood. Strongest reported response predictors: early blood clone changes and post-radiation interferon-beta.

The CDR3 sequence is 11 residues long. The germline V gene encodes CDR1 MNHEY and CDR2 SMNVEV (reference sequence). Trimming left V 5 bases short and J 10 bases short, with 10 bases between. With ipilimumab providing CTLA-4 blockade, focal radiation was administered to patients who had chemo-refractory metastatic non-small-cell lung cancer. The count of this clone is one. What it recognizes is unknown. Assay: immunoSEQ multiplex PCR; the TCRdb copy retains only in-frame clones and omits some. The sample includes about 82,000 clones, about two thirds of them seen just once. The chain combines TRBV27 with TRBJ2-3; perhaps TRBD2 as D (5 bases). The sample consisted of peripheral blood, taken from a patient treated with radiotherapy plus ipilimumab. The sequence came from a human donor with non-small cell lung cancer that progressed on radiotherapy plus ipilimumab. The CDR3 nucleotides are TGTGCCAGCAGTCTCGGGATGGCGCAGTATTTT. Protein product: CASSLGMAQYF.